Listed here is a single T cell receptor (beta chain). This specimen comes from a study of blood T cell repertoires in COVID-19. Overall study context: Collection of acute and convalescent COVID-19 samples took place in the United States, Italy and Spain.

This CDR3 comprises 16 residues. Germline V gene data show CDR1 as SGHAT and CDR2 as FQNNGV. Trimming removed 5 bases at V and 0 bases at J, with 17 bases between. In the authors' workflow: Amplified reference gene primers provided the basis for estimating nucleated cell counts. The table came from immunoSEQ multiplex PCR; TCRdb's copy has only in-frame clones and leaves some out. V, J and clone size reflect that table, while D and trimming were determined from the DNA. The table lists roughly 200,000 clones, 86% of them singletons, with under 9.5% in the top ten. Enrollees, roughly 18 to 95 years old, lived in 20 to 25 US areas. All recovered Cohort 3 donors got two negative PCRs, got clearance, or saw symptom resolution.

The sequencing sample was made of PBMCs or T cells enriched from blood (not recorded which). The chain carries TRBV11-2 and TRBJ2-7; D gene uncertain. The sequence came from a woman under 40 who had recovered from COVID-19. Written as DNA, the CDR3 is TGTGCCAGCAGCCCGTTAAGACCCTACTACTCCTACGAGCAGTACTTC. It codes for CASSPLRPYYSYEQYF. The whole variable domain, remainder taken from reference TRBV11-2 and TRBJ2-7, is EAGVAQSPRYKIIEKRQSVAFWCNPISGHATLYWYQQILGQGPKLLIQFQNNGVVDDSQLPKDRFSAERLKGVDSTLKIQPAKLEDSAVYLCASSPLRPYYSYEQYFGPGTRLTVT.